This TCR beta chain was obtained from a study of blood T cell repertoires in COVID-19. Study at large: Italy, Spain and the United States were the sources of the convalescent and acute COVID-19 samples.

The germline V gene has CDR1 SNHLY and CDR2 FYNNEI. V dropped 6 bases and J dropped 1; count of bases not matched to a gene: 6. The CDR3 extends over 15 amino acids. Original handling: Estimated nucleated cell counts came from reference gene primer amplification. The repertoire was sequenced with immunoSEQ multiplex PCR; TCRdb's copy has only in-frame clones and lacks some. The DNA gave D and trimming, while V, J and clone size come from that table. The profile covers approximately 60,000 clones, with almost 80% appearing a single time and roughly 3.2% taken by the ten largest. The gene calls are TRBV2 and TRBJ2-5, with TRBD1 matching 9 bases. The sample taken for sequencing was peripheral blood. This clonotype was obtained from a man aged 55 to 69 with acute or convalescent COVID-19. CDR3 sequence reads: CASRSRDRVQETQYF. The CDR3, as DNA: TGTGCCAGCAGGTCCCGGGACAGGGTCCAAGAGACCCAGTACTTC.